A selection of T cell receptor beta chains follows, all from one sample in a study of technical replicates of blood from four donors. Libraries were prepared by immunoSEQ multiplex PCR; TCRdb keeps only in-frame clonotypes and omits some of them. The sample shows 13,000 to 15,000 clones, roughly 83% of them seen only once. The material sequenced was PBMCs. The receptors here all came from a human donor in good health. The CDR3 runs from the conserved cysteine through the conserved F or W. The order of the fields is clone size, J gene, D gene, V gene, CDR3 protein, CDR3 DNA. The D gene is left open where the match is weak. Only some rows state a clone size, as once, few, many or a class for expanded clones.

clone size: .
J gene: TRBJ2-1
D gene: .
V gene: TRBV19
CDR3 protein: CASSRGQGYYNEQFF
CDR3 DNA: TGTGCCAGTAGTCGCGGCCAGGGCTATTACAATGAGCAGTTCTTC

clone size: .
J gene: TRBJ2-1
D gene: TRBD1
V gene: TRBV7-6
CDR3 protein: CASSSWGDRGNEQFF
CDR3 DNA: TGTGCCAGCAGTTCGTGGGGGGACAGGGGCAATGAGCAGTTCTTC

clone size: .
J gene: TRBJ2-3
D gene: .
V gene: TRBV10-3
CDR3 protein: CAISAPGLIIEGDTQYF
CDR3 DNA: TGTGCCATCAGTGCCCCGGGACTTATAATAGAAGGAGATACGCAGTATTTT

clone size: .
J gene: TRBJ2-7
D gene: .
V gene: TRBV7-8
CDR3 protein: CASSLRQGEAYEQYF
CDR3 DNA: TGTGCCAGCAGCCTTCGCCAAGGGGAGGCCTACGAGCAGTACTTC

clone size: .
J gene: TRBJ2-5
D gene: TRBD2
V gene: TRBV27
CDR3 protein: CASSFLASGSGSETQYF
CDR3 DNA: TGTGCCAGCAGTTTTCTCGCTAGCGGGAGCGGGTCAGAGACCCAGTACTTC

clone size: .
J gene: TRBJ2-5
D gene: .
V gene: TRBV2
CDR3 protein: CASRDNQETQYF
CDR3 DNA: TGTGCCAGCAGGGACAACCAAGAGACCCAGTACTTC

clone size: .
J gene: TRBJ1-1
D gene: .
V gene: TRBV18
CDR3 protein: CASSRPVGAKDTEAFF
CDR3 DNA: TGTGCCAGCTCACGGCCGGTAGGGGCAAAGGACACTGAAGCTTTCTTT

clone size: few
J gene: TRBJ1-2
D gene: .
V gene: TRBV30
CDR3 protein: CAWSETAYYGYTF
CDR3 DNA: TGTGCCTGGAGTGAGACAGCCTACTATGGCTACACCTTC

clone size: .
J gene: TRBJ1-2
D gene: TRBD1
V gene: TRBV30
CDR3 protein: CAWLRTGALGYTF
CDR3 DNA: TGTGCCTGGCTCCGTACAGGGGCCCTTGGCTACACCTTC

clone size: .
J gene: TRBJ2-7
D gene: TRBD2
V gene: TRBV6-5
CDR3 protein: CASSLAGGTYEQYF
CDR3 DNA: TGTGCCAGCAGTCTAGCGGGAGGGACCTACGAGCAGTACTTC

clone size: .
J gene: TRBJ2-7
D gene: TRBD2
V gene: TRBV25-1
CDR3 protein: CASSEGVLAGISYEQYF
CDR3 DNA: TGTGCCAGCAGTGAGGGAGTACTAGCGGGGATCTCCTACGAGCAGTACTTC

clone size: .
J gene: TRBJ1-1
D gene: TRBD1
V gene: TRBV7-2
CDR3 protein: CASSLGTGRNTEAFF
CDR3 DNA: TGTGCCAGCAGCTTAGGGACAGGGAGGAACACTGAAGCTTTCTTT

clone size: once
J gene: TRBJ2-7
D gene: .
V gene: TRBV19
CDR3 protein: CASSIAWTVPEQYF
CDR3 DNA: TGTGCCAGTAGTATCGCTTGGACAGTTCCCGAGCAGTACTTC

clone size: .
J gene: TRBJ2-7
D gene: TRBD2
V gene: TRBV5-1
CDR3 protein: CASSQTILAGGYEQYF
CDR3 DNA: TGCGCCAGCAGCCAAACAATCCTAGCGGGAGGTTACGAGCAGTACTTC

clone size: .
J gene: TRBJ2-5
D gene: TRBD1
V gene: TRBV5-1
CDR3 protein: CASSLAGTGGETQYF
CDR3 DNA: TGCGCCAGCAGCTTGGCCGGGACAGGGGGAGAGACCCAGTACTTC

clone size: .
J gene: TRBJ2-1
D gene: TRBD2
V gene: TRBV11-3
CDR3 protein: CASSLGSGSNNEQFF
CDR3 DNA: TGTGCCAGCAGCTTGGGTAGCGGGAGCAACAATGAGCAGTTCTTC

clone size: .
J gene: TRBJ1-2
D gene: TRBD1
V gene: TRBV28
CDR3 protein: CASSLGQPKTYGYTF
CDR3 DNA: TGTGCCAGCAGTTTGGGACAGCCGAAAACCTATGGCTACACCTTC

clone size: .
J gene: TRBJ2-1
D gene: TRBD1
V gene: TRBV7-9
CDR3 protein: CASRSTGANEQFF
CDR3 DNA: TGTGCCAGCAGGTCTACAGGGGCCAATGAGCAGTTCTTC

clone size: .
J gene: TRBJ2-7
D gene: .
V gene: TRBV6-5
CDR3 protein: CASQSVSSYEQYF
CDR3 DNA: TGTGCCAGCCAGTCCGTAAGCTCCTACGAGCAGTACTTC

clone size: .
J gene: TRBJ2-1
D gene: TRBD2
V gene: TRBV7-9
CDR3 protein: CASSLSGEVWFF
CDR3 DNA: TGTGCCAGCAGCCTAAGCGGGGAGGTTTGGTTCTTC

clone size: once
J gene: TRBJ2-2
D gene: .
V gene: TRBV27
CDR3 protein: CASSFHETGELFF
CDR3 DNA: TGTGCCAGCAGTTTCCATGAGACCGGGGAGCTGTTTTTT

clone size: .
J gene: TRBJ2-7
D gene: TRBD2
V gene: TRBV10-3
CDR3 protein: CAISEYGEGRDEQYF
CDR3 DNA: TGTGCCATCAGTGAGTATGGGGAGGGCCGGGACGAGCAGTACTTC

clone size: once
J gene: TRBJ2-7
D gene: .
V gene: TRBV6-5
CDR3 protein: CASRHPATTEQYF
CDR3 DNA: TGTGCCAGCAGGCATCCGGCGACAACCGAGCAGTACTTC

clone size: few
J gene: TRBJ2-7
D gene: .
V gene: TRBV27
CDR3 protein: CASSLGRFYEQYF
CDR3 DNA: TGTGCCAGCAGTTTGGGCAGATTCTACGAGCAGTACTTC

clone size: .
J gene: TRBJ2-7
D gene: TRBD1
V gene: TRBV30
CDR3 protein: CAWSTGQGSYEQYF
CDR3 DNA: TGTGCCTGGAGTACCGGACAGGGGAGCTACGAGCAGTACTTC

clone size: .
J gene: TRBJ2-3
D gene: .
V gene: TRBV10-1
CDR3 protein: CASSEPMQADTQYF
CDR3 DNA: TGCGCCAGCAGTGAACCCATGCAGGCAGATACGCAGTATTTT

clone size: .
J gene: TRBJ2-3
D gene: TRBD2
V gene: TRBV6-4
CDR3 protein: CASSDSGGSGDTQYF
CDR3 DNA: TGTGCCAGCAGTGACTCTGGCGGGAGTGGAGATACGCAGTATTTT

clone size: .
J gene: TRBJ2-1
D gene: TRBD2
V gene: TRBV11-3
CDR3 protein: CASSPGEREGDEQFF
CDR3 DNA: TGTGCCAGCAGCCCCGGGGAGCGGGAGGGGGATGAGCAGTTCTTC

clone size: .
J gene: TRBJ1-1
D gene: .
V gene: TRBV5-1
CDR3 protein: CASSSFQSRAGGAFF
CDR3 DNA: TGCGCCAGCAGCTCGTTCCAGAGCCGCGCGGGGGGAGCTTTCTTT

clone size: .
J gene: TRBJ2-7
D gene: .
V gene: TRBV10-2
CDR3 protein: CAIQDGFTYEQYF
CDR3 DNA: TGCGCCATACAGGACGGATTTACCTACGAGCAGTACTTC

clone size: .
J gene: TRBJ2-1
D gene: .
V gene: TRBV6-5
CDR3 protein: CASSYSSKEQFF
CDR3 DNA: TGTGCCAGCAGTTACTCGTCTAAAGAGCAGTTCTTC